This is a list of T cell receptor beta chains from one sample in a study of cytomegalovirus exposure and HLA in healthy donors. Libraries were prepared by immunoSEQ multiplex PCR; TCRdb keeps only in-frame clonotypes and omits some of them. The profile shows some 130,000 clones, 65% to 80% of them singletons. The specimen was PBMCs. The receptor set was obtained from a human donor in good health. The CDR3 runs from the conserved cysteine through the conserved F or W. A D gene is named only where the DNA matches it firmly. Clone size is not always given. Where it is, it says once, few, many or a class for expanded clones.

V	J	D	size	CDR3	DNA
TRBV9	TRBJ1-2	TRBD1	.	CASSVSRGQDYSDDGYTF	TGTGCCAGCAGCGTATCAAGAGGACAGGACTATTCGGATGATGGCTACACCTTC
TRBV28	TRBJ1-2	TRBD1	.	CASSFRGRGYGYTF	TGTGCCAGCAGTTTCAGGGGGCGAGGCTATGGCTACACCTTC
TRBV2	TRBJ2-7	TRBD1	.	CASRDVGQGRWEQYF	TGTGCCAGCAGGGACGTGGGACAGGGGAGGTGGGAGCAGTACTTC
TRBV9	TRBJ2-3	.	.	CASSVGGLRGDTQYF	TGTGCCAGCAGCGTTGGAGGACTCCGGGGTGATACGCAGTATTTT
TRBV4-2	TRBJ2-2	TRBD2	.	CASRPAGGPSNTGELFF	TGTGCCAGCAGACCAGCGGGGGGGCCCTCGAACACCGGGGAGCTGTTTTTT
TRBV27	TRBJ2-2	TRBD1	.	CASKWDRLTGELFF	TGTGCCAGCAAATGGGACAGACTCACCGGGGAGCTGTTTTTT
TRBV19	TRBJ1-4	.	.	CASRTIWAANEKLFF	TGTGCCAGTAGGACAATTTGGGCCGCTAATGAAAAACTGTTTTTT
TRBV28	TRBJ2-2	TRBD1	.	CASSQDRGLAGELFF	TGTGCCAGCAGCCAAGACAGGGGCTTGGCCGGGGAGCTGTTTTTT
TRBV7-6	TRBJ2-2	TRBD2	few	CASSSYGGADTGELFF	TGTGCCAGCAGCTCCTACGGGGGGGCCGACACCGGGGAGCTGTTTTTT
TRBV25-1	TRBJ1-4	TRBD1	once	CASSEPGTAKEKLFF	TGTGCCAGCAGTGAACCCGGGACAGCCAAGGAAAAACTGTTTTTT
TRBV10-3	TRBJ2-5	TRBD2	once	CAIVPTSGEETQYF	TGTGCCATCGTCCCCACTAGCGGGGAGGAGACCCAGTACTTC
TRBV6-1	TRBJ1-2	.	.	CASPGANYGYTF	TGTGCCAGCCCAGGGGCTAACTATGGCTACACCTTC
TRBV9	TRBJ2-7	.	.	CASSVGGTPYEQYF	TGTGCCAGCAGCGTAGGGGGGACTCCCTACGAGCAGTACTTC
TRBV11-3	TRBJ2-5	TRBD2	.	CASSAGGVRETQYF	TGTGCCAGCAGCGCCGGGGGGGTGCGGGAGACCCAGTACTTC
TRBV6-5	TRBJ2-2	.	.	CASIKGATGELFF	TGTGCCAGCATCAAAGGGGCGACCGGGGAGCTGTTTTTT
TRBV28	TRBJ2-3	.	.	CASSFFSSRGSIDTQYF	TGTGCCAGCAGTTTCTTCTCTAGCCGGGGAAGTATTGATACGCAGTATTTT
TRBV11-2	TRBJ1-1	.	.	CASTWRSVNTEAFF	TGTGCCAGCACCTGGCGGTCAGTGAACACTGAAGCTTTCTTT
TRBV7-9	TRBJ1-1	.	few	CSSSFEGESEAFF	TGTTCCAGCAGCTTTGAGGGGGAGTCTGAAGCTTTCTTT
TRBV4-1	TRBJ1-3	.	.	CASSQDAGWNGNTIYF	TGCGCCAGCAGCCAAGATGCGGGGTGGAACGGAAACACCATATATTTT
TRBV7-3	TRBJ2-7	TRBD1	.	CASSLDGTGAYEQYF	TGTGCCAGCAGCTTAGATGGGACAGGAGCCTACGAGCAGTACTTC
TRBV28	TRBJ1-5	.	.	CASSLFGGRQPQHF	TGTGCCAGCAGTTTATTCGGGGGGAGACAGCCCCAGCATTTT
TRBV6-5	TRBJ2-3	.	.	CASRSGVAADTQYF	TGTGCCAGCAGGTCAGGGGTTGCGGCAGATACGCAGTATTTT
TRBV6-1	TRBJ2-1	TRBD2	.	CASRTSGGANEQFF	TGTGCCAGCAGGACTAGCGGGGGGGCTAATGAGCAGTTCTTC
TRBV13	TRBJ2-2	.	.	CASSLPGGELFF	TGTGCCAGCAGCTTACCCGGCGGGGAGCTGTTTTTT
TRBV4-1	TRBJ2-1	TRBD2	.	CASSQLGLAGGPRSYNEQFF	TGCGCCAGCAGCCAGTTAGGACTAGCGGGGGGGCCTCGAAGCTACAATGAGCAGTTCTTC
TRBV5-1	TRBJ2-5	TRBD2	.	CASSPRMSGGGQTQYF	TGCGCCAGCAGCCCCCGGATGAGCGGGGGCGGGCAGACCCAGTACTTC
TRBV29-1	TRBJ2-7	TRBD2	once	CSVVEGTTYEQYF	TGCAGCGTTGTTGAGGGGACTACCTACGAGCAGTACTTC
TRBV7-6	TRBJ1-1	TRBD1	.	CASSCCDRARAEAFF	TGTGCCAGCAGCTGTTGCGACAGGGCTCGCGCTGAAGCTTTCTTT
TRBV5-1	TRBJ2-3	.	once	CASSFVWAGGGTDTQYF	TGCGCCAGCAGCTTCGTTTGGGCGGGTGGAGGCACAGATACGCAGTATTTT
TRBV4-1	TRBJ2-7	TRBD1	.	CASSREKGTGTGNRNEQYF	TGCGCCAGCAGCCGAGAAAAAGGGACCGGGACAGGGAATAGGAACGAGCAGTACTTC
TRBV11-2	TRBJ2-3	.	.	CASSPVAGTDTQYF	TGTGCCAGCAGCCCCGTAGCCGGCACAGATACGCAGTATTTT
TRBV18	TRBJ1-1	TRBD1	few	CASSPQGADTEAFF	TGTGCCAGCTCACCGCAGGGGGCGGACACTGAAGCTTTCTTT
TRBV6-5	TRBJ1-1	TRBD1	.	CASSYSTGGWTEAFF	TGTGCCAGCAGTTACTCGACAGGGGGATGGACTGAAGCTTTCTTT
TRBV5-1	TRBJ2-6	TRBD1	.	CASSWLSDRATGANVLTF	TGCGCCAGCAGCTGGTTATCGGACAGGGCCACTGGGGCCAACGTCCTGACTTTC
TRBV29-1	TRBJ2-1	.	.	CSAGQPRNEQFF	TGCAGCGCTGGACAGCCGAGGAATGAGCAGTTCTTC
TRBV5-4	TRBJ1-4	TRBD1	.	CASRAGGTGREKLFF	TGTGCCAGCAGGGCCGGTGGGACAGGACGCGAAAAACTGTTTTTT
TRBV19	TRBJ2-5	.	.	CASSITSRETQYF	TGTGCCAGTAGTATTACTAGCCGCGAGACCCAGTACTTC
TRBV9	TRBJ2-5	.	once	CASSVRVRGWCKTQYF	TGTGCCAGCAGCGTCAGAGTCCGGGGGTGGTGTAAGACCCAGTACTTC
TRBV7-6	TRBJ2-1	TRBD1	.	CASSLEGRTGGINEQFF	TGTGCCAGCAGCTTAGAGGGACGGACAGGGGGCATAAATGAGCAGTTCTTC
TRBV19	TRBJ1-2	.	few	CASSSYPLSYGYTF	TGTGCCAGTAGTAGCTACCCGCTTTCCTATGGCTACACCTTC
TRBV5-4	TRBJ1-1	.	.	CASTYRGAEAFF	TGTGCCAGCACATACCGGGGGGCTGAAGCTTTCTTT
TRBV5-4	TRBJ2-7	TRBD1	few	CASKGQDYEQYF	TGTGCCAGCAAGGGACAGGACTACGAGCAGTACTTC